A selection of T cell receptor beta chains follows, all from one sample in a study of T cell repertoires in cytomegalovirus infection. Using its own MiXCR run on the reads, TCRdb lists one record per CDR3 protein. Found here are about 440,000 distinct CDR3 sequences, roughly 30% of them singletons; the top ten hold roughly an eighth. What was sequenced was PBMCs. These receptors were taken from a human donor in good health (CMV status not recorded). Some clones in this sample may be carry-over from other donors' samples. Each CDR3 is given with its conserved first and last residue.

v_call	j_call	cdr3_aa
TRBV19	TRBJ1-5	CASRGGSQPQHF
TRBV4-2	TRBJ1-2	CASSQDRGGNYGYTF
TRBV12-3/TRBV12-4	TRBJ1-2	CASSGRDSSNYGYTF
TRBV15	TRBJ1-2	CATSRDFGSPTNYGYTF
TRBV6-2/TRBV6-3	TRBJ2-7	CASSMEEVGEQYF
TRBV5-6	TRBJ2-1	CASSLWGHINEQFF
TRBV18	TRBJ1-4	CASSEDRGGTNEKLFF
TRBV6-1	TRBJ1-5	CASSGRQGLNQPQHF
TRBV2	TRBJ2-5	CASSVGDRAPETQYF
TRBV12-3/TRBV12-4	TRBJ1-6	CASSTDRGPRGNSPLHF
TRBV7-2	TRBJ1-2	CASSLEGVPNYGYTF
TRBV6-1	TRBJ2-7	CASTPPDRLEQYF
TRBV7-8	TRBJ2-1	CASSPSTGIRGGRYNEQFF
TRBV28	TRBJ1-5	CASSQARGLYQPQHF
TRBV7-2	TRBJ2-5	CTSSSPQETQYF
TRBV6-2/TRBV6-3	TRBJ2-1	CASSYYVYNEQFF
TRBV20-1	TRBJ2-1	CSAREIPPPKQFF
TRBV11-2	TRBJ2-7	CASSHYRERLGEQYF
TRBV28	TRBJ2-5	CASRPTDSQTQYF
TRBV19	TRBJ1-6	CASSIIAGRNSPLHF
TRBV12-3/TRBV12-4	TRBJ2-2	CASSKDRGGRNTGELFF
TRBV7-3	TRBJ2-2	CASSSGGGVNTGELFF
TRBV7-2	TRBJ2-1	CASSFAAVRFGNEQFF
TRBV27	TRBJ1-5	CASSLSSQGNQPQHF
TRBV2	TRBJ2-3	CASSDTGGGTEGTDTQYF
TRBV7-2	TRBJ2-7	CASSLEGLAGREQYF
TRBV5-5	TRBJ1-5	CASSLGLLSNQPQHF
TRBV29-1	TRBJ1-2	CSTEERDPYGYTF
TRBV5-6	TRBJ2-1	CASSPAGYNEQFF
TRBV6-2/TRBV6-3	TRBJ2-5	CASSYTGVWETQYF
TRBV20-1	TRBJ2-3	CSARVPPENTDTQYF
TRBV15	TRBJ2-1	CATSRDLQGVYNEQFF
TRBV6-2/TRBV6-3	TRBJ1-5	CASSYLPLHPGKVRLYGQPQHF
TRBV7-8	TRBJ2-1	CASSLRSGGIDNNEQFF
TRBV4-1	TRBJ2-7	CASSHDWGVYYEQYF
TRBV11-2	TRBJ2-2	CASSLDPLNTGELFF
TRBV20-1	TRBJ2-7	CSATPGDRGSYEQYF
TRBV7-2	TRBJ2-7	CASSFERGFGEQYF
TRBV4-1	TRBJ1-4	CASSHEVATNEKLFF
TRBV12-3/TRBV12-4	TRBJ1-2	CASSLRGRDYGYTF
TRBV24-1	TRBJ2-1	CATSDLDTGLVHEQFF
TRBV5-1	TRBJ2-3	CASSLLPSGGARLQADTQYF
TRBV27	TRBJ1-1	CASSLVGKNTEAFF
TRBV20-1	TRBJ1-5	CSARTGVPNQPQHF
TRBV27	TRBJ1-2	CASSLASGGAYGYTF
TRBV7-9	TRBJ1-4	CASSSSGSPNEKLFF